The 32 T cell receptor beta chains given below trace back to one sample, sequenced in a study of shared clonotypes between healthy human individuals. The repertoire was sequenced with immunoSEQ multiplex PCR; TCRdb's copy has only in-frame clones and lacks some. In the table there are about 2.4 million clones, roughly 93% of which are singletons. The sample consisted of naive CD4+ T cells from PBMCs. The subset denotes: CD45RA+ positively selected. The receptor source for this set is a young man in good health. Some clones in this sample may be carry-over from other donors' samples.

A word on this clone: The sample has other DNA sequences that encode this CDR3 too. CDR3 protein: CAISDAGTDTQYF. CDR3 coding DNA: TGTGCCATCAGTGATGCAGGCACAGATACGCAGTATTTT. The chain links TRBV10-3 to TRBJ2-3; no firm D call. This CDR3 has 13 residues. Germline assignment: CDR1 ENHRY and CDR2 SYGVKD. V lost 3 bases, J lost 1 base, and 5 bases lay in between.

This chain links TRBV25-1 with TRBJ2-5; D unclear. V was shortened by 2 bases and J by 4 bases, with 14 bases between the two germline ends. The CDR3 covers 15 residues. CDR1 MGHDK and CDR2 SYGVNS come from the germline V gene. The chain's CDR3 is CASSEGWTIGETQYF. CDR3 nucleotides: TGTGCCAGCAGTGAAGGATGGACGATAGGAGAGACCCAGTACTTC.

This chain joins TRBV11-2 and TRBJ2-7; the match to TRBD2 covers 7 bases. V lost 5 bases and J lost 1; bases outside the gene matches: 14. Germline-derived CDR1 and CDR2 are SGHAT and FQNNGV. This CDR3 is 17 amino acids long. The CDR3 protein is CASSRQPLAGPSYEQYF. Here the CDR3 DNA reads TGTGCCAGCAGCCGACAGCCCTTAGCGGGCCCATCCTACGAGCAGTACTTC. The variable domain in full, completed from reference TRBV11-2 and TRBJ2-7, reads EAGVAQSPRYKIIEKRQSVAFWCNPISGHATLYWYQQILGQGPKLLIQFQNNGVVDDSQLPKDRFSAERLKGVDSTLKIQPAKLEDSAVYLCASSRQPLAGPSYEQYFGPGTRLTVT.

The chain is built from TRBV28 and TRBJ1-1; 9 bases fit TRBD1. Trimming removed 3 bases from V and 10 bases from J; junction bases left unmatched: 3. Germline values: CDR1 MDHEN, CDR2 SYDVKM. The length of the CDR3 is 12 residues. The CDR3 DNA reads TGTGCCAGCAGTTTGCAGGACAGGGGAGCTTTCTTT. Its protein product is CASSLQDRGAFF.

V gene TRBV20-1 combines with J gene TRBJ1-1; D uncertain. The CDR3 contains 11 residues. Germline V gene data show CDR1 as DFQATT and CDR2 as SNEGSKA (reference sequence). The germline V and J ends were trimmed by 3 bases and 5 bases, with 7 bases remaining between them. The DNA for the CDR3 is TGCAGTGCTAGCAAGGAGACTGAAGCTTTCTTT. It is translated as CSASKETEAFF.

V is TRBV5-4 and J is TRBJ2-6, with D tentatively TRBD2 (5 bases). The CDR3 loop spans 15 amino acids. Trimming removed 5 bases from V and 2 bases from J, with 11 bases in between. From germline, CDR1 is SGHNT and CDR2 YYREEE (reference sequence). This CDR3 reads CASSRRSTGANVLTF. CDR3 DNA sequence: TGTGCCAGCAGTCGGAGGTCGACTGGGGCCAACGTCCTGACTTTC.

This chain uses TRBV13 with TRBJ2-1; 10 bases are shared with TRBD2. CDR1 is PRHDT and CDR2 is FYEKMQ in the germline V gene (reference sequence). V was pared by 0 bases and J by 7 bases, with 15 bases of the junction left unmatched. This CDR3 has 19 amino acids. CDR3 residues: CASSLGLLLAGIKGNEQFF. The CDR3 coding sequence is TGTGCCAGCAGCTTAGGCCTCTTACTAGCGGGAATAAAGGGTAATGAGCAGTTCTTC.

The chain is built from TRBV7-6 and TRBJ2-7; the match to TRBD2 covers 7 bases. The J segment lost 2 bases and the V segment lost 4 bases, leaving 2 bases of the junction unmatched. The CDR3 consists of 13 residues. Germline V lookup: CDR1 SGHVS, CDR2 FNYEAQ. Written as DNA, the CDR3 is TGTGCCAGCAGCTCTAGCGGTCCCTACGAGCAGTACTTC. Amino acids: CASSSSGPYEQYF.

The rearrangement links TRBV27 to TRBJ1-1; unclear D gene. Looked up from germline, CDR1 is MNHEY and CDR2 is SMNVEV (reference sequence). The V and J ends lost 3 bases and 7 bases respectively, with 12 bases between them. The CDR3 runs to 13 residues. The DNA for the CDR3 is TGTGCCAGCAGTTTCTGGGGTGTTGGTGAAGCTTTCTTT. Amino acid sequence: CASSFWGVGEAFF.

The chain combines TRBV20-1 with TRBJ1-1; D ambiguous. V gave up 3 bases and J gave up 4 bases, with 6 bases separating them. The CDR3 spans 11 residues. Germline CDR1 DFQATT, CDR2 SNEGSKA (reference sequence). The CDR3 sequence is CSASWGTEAFF. The CDR3 DNA is TGCAGTGCTAGTTGGGGCACTGAAGCTTTCTTT.

The V call is TRBV7-9, the J call TRBJ2-5; D is unresolved. The V gene's germline CDR1 is SEHNR and CDR2 FQNEAQ (reference sequence). The CDR3 has 17 residues. V was cut by 0 bases and J by 4 bases, with 18 bases left in between. CDR3 sequence: CASSLAPFAARGETQYF. CDR3 bases: TGTGCCAGCAGCTTAGCCCCCTTCGCGGCTAGAGGAGAGACCCAGTACTTC.

Notes on this clone: The sample holds other DNA sequences that translate to the same CDR3. The chain employs TRBV5-1 and TRBJ1-3; the match to TRBD1 covers 10 bases. J lost 4 bases, V lost 4 bases, and 5 bases had no gene match. Germline loops: CDR1 SGHRS, CDR2 YFSETQ. The CDR3 spans 15 residues. The CDR3 protein is CASSLDRGLGNTIYF. As DNA, the CDR3 is TGCGCCAGCAGCCTCGACAGGGGGCTCGGAAACACCATATATTTT.

CDR3 loop: CASSTGTRNTGELFF. For the CDR3, the DNA is TGTGCCAGCAGCACCGGGACAAGGAACACCGGGGAGCTGTTTTTT. The rearrangement links TRBV7-7 to TRBJ2-2; D perhaps matches TRBD1 (6 bases). Trimming shortened V by 5 bases and J by 1 base, and 11 bases separated the two germline ends. The CDR3 runs 15 residues. CDR1 is SSHAT, CDR2 FNYEAQ, per germline (reference sequence).

V is TRBV14 and J is TRBJ1-4; TRBD1 is a possible D gene (6 bases). Germline CDR1 is SGHDN and CDR2 is FVKESK. The germline V and J ends were trimmed by 3 bases and 8 bases, with 16 bases remaining between them. CDR3 size: 15 residues. Here the CDR3 DNA reads TGTGCCAGCAGCCAGCCCAGGGGATTAAACGAAAAACTGTTTTTT. Protein sequence: CASSQPRGLNEKLFF.

The gene calls are TRBV5-1 and TRBJ1-1; D remains unclear. The CDR3 spans 14 residues. From germline, CDR1 is SGHRS and CDR2 YFSETQ. V was trimmed by 7 bases and J by 2 bases, leaving 15 bases between them. The CDR3 DNA reads as TGCGCCAGCGGCCTTACGGCTGGTAACACTGAAGCTTTCTTT. Translation gives CASGLTAGNTEAFF.

In this sample, this clone turned up once. The CDR3 protein is CASSPRGLNTEAFF. For the CDR3, the DNA is TGTGCCAGCAGCCCGAGGGGTCTGAACACTGAAGCTTTCTTT. This chain joins TRBV11-3 and TRBJ1-1; D might be TRBD1 (5 bases). There are 14 residues in the CDR3. Germline V gives CDR1 SGHNT, CDR2 YENEEA. V lost 5 bases and J lost 0, with 10 bases in between.

A word on this clone: Distinct nucleotide sequences in the sample also encode this CDR3. The V gene is TRBV5-4, the J gene TRBJ2-3; D is perhaps TRBD2 (5 bases). The germline V gene has CDR1 SGHNT and CDR2 YYREEE (reference sequence). This CDR3 region has 15 residues. Trimming took off 3 bases at V and 2 bases at J, with 13 bases between the two ends. The DNA for the CDR3 is TGTGCCAGCAGCTCCAGGACTGGCTCCACAGATACGCAGTATTTT. This codes for CASSSRTGSTDTQYF.

The V gene is TRBV18, the J gene TRBJ2-5; the D gene is possibly TRBD2 (6 bases). Germline lookup yields CDR1 KGHSH and CDR2 LQKENI. The CDR3 is made up of 16 amino acids. V gave up 2 bases and J gave up 2 bases, with 15 bases separating them. The chain's CDR3 is CASSPVFLALQETQYF. The CDR3 nucleotides are TGTGCCAGCTCACCAGTTTTCCTAGCGCTACAAGAGACCCAGTACTTC.

This clone was recorded only once. The chain employs TRBV5-4 and TRBJ2-1, with D maybe TRBD1 (6 bases). Per germline, CDR1 SGHNT and CDR2 YYREEE (reference sequence). Trimming cost V 3 bases and J 5 bases, with 18 bases left between them. The CDR3 length is 16 residues. As DNA, the CDR3 is TGTGCCAGCAGCTGGCACACAGGGAAAGTTAACAATGAGCAGTTCTTC. Translated, it gives CASSWHTGKVNNEQFF.

The V and J genes are TRBV18 and TRBJ2-5; D is unclear. Deletions cut 6 bases from V and 1 base from J, with 6 bases between. The V gene's germline CDR1 is KGHSH and CDR2 LQKENI. The length of the CDR3 is 12 residues. The CDR3 here is CASSGSQETQYF. The CDR3 DNA sequence: TGTGCCAGCTCGGGGTCCCAAGAGACCCAGTACTTC.

The chain is built from TRBV19 and TRBJ2-3; D perhaps matches TRBD2 (6 bases). Trimming pared 5 bases from V and 0 bases from J, leaving 6 bases between. Per the germline V gene, CDR1 is LNHDA and CDR2 is SQIVND (reference sequence). The CDR3 runs 13 residues. The CDR3, as DNA: TGTGCCAGTAGTGCGGGGAGCACAGATACGCAGTATTTT. Encoded protein: CASSAGSTDTQYF.

The V call is TRBV6-1, the J call TRBJ1-2, with 9 nucleotides matching TRBD1. The V gene end was trimmed by 3 bases and the J gene end by 4 bases; junction bases not matched to a gene: 12. CDR1 and CDR2 (germline): MNHNS, SASEGT. This CDR3 has 17 residues. In DNA form, the CDR3 reads TGTGCCAGCAGTGACCACCGTGGGACAGGGCATACCTATGGCTACACCTTC. Translated: CASSDHRGTGHTYGYTF.

V usage is TRBV25-1 and J usage is TRBJ2-7, with 9 nucleotides matching TRBD1. CDR3 length: 17 residues. J lost 0 bases, V lost 5 bases, and 11 bases had no gene match. Germline-derived CDR1 and CDR2 are MGHDK and SYGVNS. The CDR3 loop is CASSPGTGRIHSYEQYF. CDR3 sequence (DNA): TGTGCCAGCAGTCCCGGGACAGGGAGGATCCACTCCTACGAGCAGTACTTC.

The chain couples TRBV5-1 to TRBJ1-4; weak D call: TRBD1 (5 bases). Trimming shortened V by 0 bases and J by 0 bases, and 9 bases separated the two germline ends. The germline CDR1 and CDR2 sequences are SGHRS and YFSETQ. CDR3 length: 16 amino acids. The CDR3 region has the DNA TGCGCCAGCAGCTTGGTTGGGGCTTCAACTAATGAAAAACTGTTTTTT. This encodes CASSLVGASTNEKLFF.

The gene calls are TRBV25-1 and TRBJ2-7; TRBD2 matches 14 bases. The trim removed 11 bases at V and 2 bases at J, leaving 5 bases unmatched. Germline CDR1 and CDR2: MGHDK and SYGVNS. The CDR3 runs 14 residues. The CDR3 bases are TGTGCCCCATGGGGACTAGCGGGGGCCTACGAGCAGTACTTC. Translation gives CAPWGLAGAYEQYF.

On this clone: Other DNA sequences in this sample translate to the same CDR3. CDR3 sequence (DNA): TGTGCCAGCAGCGAACAGGGGGCTTACAATGAGCAGTTCTTC. Translation: CASSEQGAYNEQFF. The V and J genes are TRBV6-4 and TRBJ2-1; 9 nucleotides line up with TRBD1. The junction had 4 bases not matched to a gene; V was cut back by 6 bases and J by 4 bases. Germline assignment: CDR1 MRHNA and CDR2 SNTAGT. There are 14 residues in the CDR3.

In DNA form, the CDR3 reads TGTGCCAGCTCACCAAGCCAGGGAACCTACGAGCAGTACTTC. It encodes CASSPSQGTYEQYF. V and J are TRBV18 and TRBJ2-7, with TRBD1 as a possible D gene (5 bases). Germline V gene sequence: CDR1 KGHSH, CDR2 LQKENI. CDR3 length: 14 residues. V shed 2 bases and J shed 2 bases, with 10 bases lying between them.

Details on this clone: This same CDR3 is encoded by further DNA sequences in the sample. This sequence joins TRBV6-6 and TRBJ2-3; no clear D gene. V was clipped by 7 bases and J by 0 bases, with 2 bases between them. CDR1 and CDR2 (germline): MNHNY, SVGAGI (reference sequence). The CDR3 length is 11 residues. The CDR3, as DNA: TGTGCCAGCACTAGCACAGATACGCAGTATTTT. It yields the protein CASTSTDTQYF.

This chain uses TRBV14 with TRBJ1-1; a possible D gene is TRBD1 (5 bases). The CDR3 is 13 residues long. Germline V gene sequence: CDR1 SGHDN, CDR2 FVKESK. Trimming cost V 7 bases and J 5 bases, with 14 bases left between them. CDR3 region: CASNEAGGTEAFF. In nucleotides, the CDR3 is TGTGCCAGCAACGAAGCTGGGGGTACTGAAGCTTTCTTT.

This clone was detected once. This chain uses TRBV19 with TRBJ2-5; no clear D. V was pared by 3 bases and J by 1 base, with 12 bases between. The CDR3 has 15 residues. Germline-derived CDR1 and CDR2 are LNHDA and SQIVND (reference sequence). The chain's CDR3 is CASSISPTSQETQYF. Here the CDR3 DNA reads TGTGCCAGTAGTATTAGTCCGACATCCCAAGAGACCCAGTACTTC.

This chain connects TRBV28 to TRBJ2-7, with D perhaps TRBD1 or TRBD2 (6 bases each). Per germline, CDR1 MDHEN and CDR2 SYDVKM. V lost 5 bases, J lost 5 bases, and 19 bases lay in between. The CDR3 loop spans 15 amino acids. Here the CDR3 reads CASSLDRRRGDEQYF. CDR3 nucleotides: TGTGCCAGCAGTCTTGACAGGCGGAGGGGTGACGAGCAGTACTTC.

The chain joins TRBV10-3 to TRBJ1-4, with a weak D call TRBD1 (6 bases). Trimming left V 6 bases short and J 8 bases short, with 16 bases between. From germline, CDR1 is ENHRY and CDR2 SYGVKD. The CDR3 is 14 amino acids. The CDR3 coding sequence is TGTGCCATCAGCCCCCGGGGGCGGCAAGAAAAACTGTTTTTT. As protein: CAISPRGRQEKLFF.